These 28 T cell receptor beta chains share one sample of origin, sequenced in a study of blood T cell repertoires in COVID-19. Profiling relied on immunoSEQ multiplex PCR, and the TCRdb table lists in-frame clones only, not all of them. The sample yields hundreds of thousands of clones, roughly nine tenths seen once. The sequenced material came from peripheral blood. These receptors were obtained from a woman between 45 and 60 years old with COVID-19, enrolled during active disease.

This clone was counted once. The CDR3 DNA reads as TGTGCCAGCAGCCGAGACCCGACAGGGGTCGAGCAGTACTTC. Amino acids: CASSRDPTGVEQYF. J is TRBJ2-7 and V is TRBV11-2; TRBD1 aligns across 8 bases. CDR3 length: 14 residues. V lost 5 bases and J lost 6; bases outside the gene matches: 9. Germline CDR1 SGHAT, CDR2 FQNNGV.

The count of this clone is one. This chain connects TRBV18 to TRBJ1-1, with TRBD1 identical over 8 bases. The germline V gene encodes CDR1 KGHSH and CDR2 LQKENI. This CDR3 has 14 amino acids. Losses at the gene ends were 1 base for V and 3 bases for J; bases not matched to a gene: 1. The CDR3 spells CASSPQQGDTEAFF. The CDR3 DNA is TGTGCCAGCTCACCACAACAGGGGGACACTGAAGCTTTCTTT.

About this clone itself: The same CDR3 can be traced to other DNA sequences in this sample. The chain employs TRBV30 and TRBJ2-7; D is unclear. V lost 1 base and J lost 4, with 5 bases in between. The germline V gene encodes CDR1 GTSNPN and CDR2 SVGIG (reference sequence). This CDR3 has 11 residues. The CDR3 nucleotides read TGTGCCTGGAGTGGGCAGTACGAGCAGTACTTC. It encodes CAWSGQYEQYF.

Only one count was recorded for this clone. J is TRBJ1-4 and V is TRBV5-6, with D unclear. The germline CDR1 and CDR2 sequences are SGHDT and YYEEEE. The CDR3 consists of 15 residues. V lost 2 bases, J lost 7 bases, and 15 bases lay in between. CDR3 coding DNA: TGTGCCAGCAGCTTCCCCAGTGGCGAGGGTGAAAAACTGTTTTTT. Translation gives CASSFPSGEGEKLFF.

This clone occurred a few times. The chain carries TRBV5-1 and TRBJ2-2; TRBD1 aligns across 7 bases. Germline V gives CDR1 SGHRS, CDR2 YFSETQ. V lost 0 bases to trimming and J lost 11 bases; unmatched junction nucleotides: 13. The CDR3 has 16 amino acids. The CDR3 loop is CASSLAPTGTLSELFF. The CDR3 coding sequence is TGCGCCAGCAGCTTGGCCCCGACAGGGACGTTAAGCGAGCTGTTTTTT.

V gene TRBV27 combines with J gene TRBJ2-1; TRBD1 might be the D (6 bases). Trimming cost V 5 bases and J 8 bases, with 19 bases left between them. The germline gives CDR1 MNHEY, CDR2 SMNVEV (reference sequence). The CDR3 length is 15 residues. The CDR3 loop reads CASSMPGQVLHEQFF. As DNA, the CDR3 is TGTGCCAGCAGTATGCCGGGACAAGTTCTCCATGAGCAGTTCTTC.

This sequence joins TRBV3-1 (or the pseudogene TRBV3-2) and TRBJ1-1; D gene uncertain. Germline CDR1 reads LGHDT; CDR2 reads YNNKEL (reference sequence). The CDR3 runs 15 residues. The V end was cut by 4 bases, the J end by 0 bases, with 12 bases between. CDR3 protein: CASSPFAGMNTEAFF. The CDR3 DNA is TGTGCCAGCAGCCCCTTTGCGGGAATGAACACTGAAGCTTTCTTT.

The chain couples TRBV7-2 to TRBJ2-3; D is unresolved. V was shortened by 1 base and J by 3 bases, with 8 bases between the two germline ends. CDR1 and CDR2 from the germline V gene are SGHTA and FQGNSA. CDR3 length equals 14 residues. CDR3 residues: CASSLVDWTDTQYF. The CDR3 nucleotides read TGTGCCAGCAGCTTAGTCGACTGGACAGATACGCAGTATTTT. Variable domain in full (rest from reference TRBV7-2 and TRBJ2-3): GAGVSQSPSNKVTEKGKDVELRCDPISGHTALYWYRQSLGQGLEFLIYFQGNSAPDKSGLPSDRFSAERTGGSVSTLTIQRTQQEDSAVYLCASSLVDWTDTQYFGPGTRLTVL.

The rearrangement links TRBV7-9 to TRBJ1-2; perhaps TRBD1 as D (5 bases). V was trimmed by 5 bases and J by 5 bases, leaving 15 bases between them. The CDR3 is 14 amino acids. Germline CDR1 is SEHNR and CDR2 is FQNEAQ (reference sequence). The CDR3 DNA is TGTGCCAGCAGCCAAGGGGTTGGGAATTATGGCTACACCTTC. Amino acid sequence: CASSQGVGNYGYTF.

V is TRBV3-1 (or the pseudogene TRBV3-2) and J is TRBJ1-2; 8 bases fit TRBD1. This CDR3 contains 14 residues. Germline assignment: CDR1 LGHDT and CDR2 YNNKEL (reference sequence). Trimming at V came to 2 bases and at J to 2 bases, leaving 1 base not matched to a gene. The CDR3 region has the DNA TGTGCCAGCAGCCAACGGACAGGGAACTATGGCTACACCTTC. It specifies CASSQRTGNYGYTF.

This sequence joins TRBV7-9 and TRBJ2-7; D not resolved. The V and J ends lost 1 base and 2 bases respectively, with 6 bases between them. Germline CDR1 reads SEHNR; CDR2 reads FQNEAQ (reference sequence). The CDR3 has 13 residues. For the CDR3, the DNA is TGTGCCAGCAGCTTAGTAGTGACCTACGAGCAGTACTTC. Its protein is CASSLVVTYEQYF.

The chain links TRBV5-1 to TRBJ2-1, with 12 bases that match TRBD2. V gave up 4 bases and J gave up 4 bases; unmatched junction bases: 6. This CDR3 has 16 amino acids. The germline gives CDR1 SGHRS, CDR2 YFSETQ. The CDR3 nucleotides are TGCGCCAGCAGCCTCCGGACTAGCGGGGTTTACAATGAGCAGTTCTTC. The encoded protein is CASSLRTSGVYNEQFF.

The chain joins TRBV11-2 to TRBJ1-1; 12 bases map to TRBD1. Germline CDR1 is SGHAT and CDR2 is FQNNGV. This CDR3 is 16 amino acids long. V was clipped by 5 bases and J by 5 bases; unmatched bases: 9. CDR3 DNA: TGTGCCAGCAGCCTGCAGGGACAGGGGGCGCAAACTGAAGCTTTCTTT. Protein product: CASSLQGQGAQTEAFF. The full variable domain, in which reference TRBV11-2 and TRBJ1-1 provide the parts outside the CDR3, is EAGVAQSPRYKIIEKRQSVAFWCNPISGHATLYWYQQILGQGPKLLIQFQNNGVVDDSQLPKDRFSAERLKGVDSTLKIQPAKLEDSAVYLCASSLQGQGAQTEAFFGQGTRLTVV.

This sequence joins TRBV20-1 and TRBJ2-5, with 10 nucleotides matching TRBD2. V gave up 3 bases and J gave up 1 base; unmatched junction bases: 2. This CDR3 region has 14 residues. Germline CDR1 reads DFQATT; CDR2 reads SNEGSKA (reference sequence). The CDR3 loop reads CSASSGGSQETQYF. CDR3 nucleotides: TGCAGTGCTAGTAGCGGGGGGTCCCAAGAGACCCAGTACTTC.

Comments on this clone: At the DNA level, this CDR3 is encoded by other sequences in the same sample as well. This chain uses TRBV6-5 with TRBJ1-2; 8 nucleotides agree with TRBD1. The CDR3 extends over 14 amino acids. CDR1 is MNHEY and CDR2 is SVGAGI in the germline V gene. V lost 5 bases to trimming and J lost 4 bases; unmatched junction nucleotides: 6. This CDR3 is CASSRGQGGYGYTF. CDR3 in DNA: TGTGCCAGCAGTCGCGGACAGGGCGGCTATGGCTACACCTTC.

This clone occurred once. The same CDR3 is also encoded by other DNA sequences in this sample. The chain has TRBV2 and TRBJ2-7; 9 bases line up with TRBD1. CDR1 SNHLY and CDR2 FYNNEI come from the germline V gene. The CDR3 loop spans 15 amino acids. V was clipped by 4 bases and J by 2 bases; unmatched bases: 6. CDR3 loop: CASSVDRGRTYEQYF. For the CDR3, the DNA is TGTGCCAGCAGTGTGGACAGGGGTCGAACCTACGAGCAGTACTTC.

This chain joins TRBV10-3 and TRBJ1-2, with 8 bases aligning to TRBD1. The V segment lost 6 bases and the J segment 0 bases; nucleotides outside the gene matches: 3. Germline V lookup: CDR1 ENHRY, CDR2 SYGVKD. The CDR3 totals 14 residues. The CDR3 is CAIRGTGTNYGYTF. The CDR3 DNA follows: TGTGCCATCAGGGGGACAGGAACTAACTATGGCTACACCTTC.

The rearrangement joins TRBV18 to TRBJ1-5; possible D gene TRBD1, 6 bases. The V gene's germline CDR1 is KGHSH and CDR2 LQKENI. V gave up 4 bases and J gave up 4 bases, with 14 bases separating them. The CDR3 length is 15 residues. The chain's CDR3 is CASSLQQGRNQPQHF. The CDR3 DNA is TGTGCCAGCTCACTACAACAGGGTCGTAATCAGCCCCAGCATTTT. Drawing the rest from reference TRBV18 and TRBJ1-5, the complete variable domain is NAGVMQNPRHLVRRRGQEARLRCSPMKGHSHVYWYRQLPEEGLKFMVYLQKENIIDESGMPKERFSAEFPKEGPSILRIQQVVRGDSAAYFCASSLQQGRNQPQHFGDGTRLSIL.

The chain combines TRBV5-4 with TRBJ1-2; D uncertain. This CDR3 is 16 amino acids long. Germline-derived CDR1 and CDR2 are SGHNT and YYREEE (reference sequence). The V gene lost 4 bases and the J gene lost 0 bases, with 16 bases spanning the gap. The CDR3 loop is CASSVRGLQTNYGYTF. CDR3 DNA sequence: TGTGCCAGCAGCGTTCGGGGTCTTCAAACTAACTATGGCTACACCTTC.

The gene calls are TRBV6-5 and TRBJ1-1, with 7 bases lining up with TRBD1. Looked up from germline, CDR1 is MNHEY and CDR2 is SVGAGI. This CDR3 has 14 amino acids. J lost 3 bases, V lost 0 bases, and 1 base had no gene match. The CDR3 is CASSYSQGDTEAFF. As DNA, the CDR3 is TGTGCCAGCAGTTACTCTCAGGGGGACACTGAAGCTTTCTTT.

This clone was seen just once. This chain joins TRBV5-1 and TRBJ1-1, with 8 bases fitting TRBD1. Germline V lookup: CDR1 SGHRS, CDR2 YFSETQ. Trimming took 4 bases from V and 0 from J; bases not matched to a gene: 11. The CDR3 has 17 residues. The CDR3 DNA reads TGCGCCAGCAGCGGTGTGACAGGGGAGACCTTGAACACTGAAGCTTTCTTT. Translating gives CASSGVTGETLNTEAFF.

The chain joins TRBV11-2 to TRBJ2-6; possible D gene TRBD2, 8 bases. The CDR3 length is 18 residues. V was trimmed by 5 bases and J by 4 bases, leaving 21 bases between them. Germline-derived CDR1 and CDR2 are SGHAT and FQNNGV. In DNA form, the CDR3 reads TGTGCCAGCAGCCCAGGGGGTCTAGCGGGTGGCGGGGCCAACGTCCTGACTTTC. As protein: CASSPGGLAGGGANVLTF.

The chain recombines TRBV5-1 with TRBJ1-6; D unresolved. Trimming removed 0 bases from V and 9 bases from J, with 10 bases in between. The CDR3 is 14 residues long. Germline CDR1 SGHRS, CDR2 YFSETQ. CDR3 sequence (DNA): TGCGCCAGCAGCTTGGGGCAGGACTCTTCACCCCTCCACTTT. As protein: CASSLGQDSSPLHF.

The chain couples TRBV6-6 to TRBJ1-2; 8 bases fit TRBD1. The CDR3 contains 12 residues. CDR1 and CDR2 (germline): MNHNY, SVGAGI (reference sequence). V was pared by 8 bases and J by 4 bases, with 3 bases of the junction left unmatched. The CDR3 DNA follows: TGTGCCAGCCTACAGGGGGGCTATGGCTACACCTTC. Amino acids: CASLQGGYGYTF.

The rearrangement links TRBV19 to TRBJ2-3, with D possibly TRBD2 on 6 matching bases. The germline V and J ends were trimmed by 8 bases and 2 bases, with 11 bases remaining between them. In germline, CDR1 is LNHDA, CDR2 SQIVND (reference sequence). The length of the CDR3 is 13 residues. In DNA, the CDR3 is TGTGCCAGTGGGGACTCCAACACAGATACGCAGTATTTT. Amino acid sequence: CASGDSNTDTQYF.

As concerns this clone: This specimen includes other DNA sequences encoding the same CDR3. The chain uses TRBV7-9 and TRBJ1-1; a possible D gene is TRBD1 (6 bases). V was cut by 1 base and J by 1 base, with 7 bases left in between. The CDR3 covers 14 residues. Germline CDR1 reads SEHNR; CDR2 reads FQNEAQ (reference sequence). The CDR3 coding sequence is TGTGCCAGCAGCTTAGAAGGGGGGAACACTGAAGCTTTCTTT. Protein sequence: CASSLEGGNTEAFF.

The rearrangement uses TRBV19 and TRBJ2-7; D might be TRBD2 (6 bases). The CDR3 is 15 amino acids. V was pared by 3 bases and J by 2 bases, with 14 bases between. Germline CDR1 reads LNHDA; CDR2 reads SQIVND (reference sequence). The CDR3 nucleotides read TGTGCCAGTAGTATCTTTACGGGAGAACCCTACGAGCAGTACTTC. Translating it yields CASSIFTGEPYEQYF.

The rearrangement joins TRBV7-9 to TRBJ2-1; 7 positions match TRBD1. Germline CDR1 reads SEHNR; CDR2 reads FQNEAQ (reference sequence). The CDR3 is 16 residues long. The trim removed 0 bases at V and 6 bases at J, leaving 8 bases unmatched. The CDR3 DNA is TGTGCCAGCAGCTTAGCAAGACAGGGTAGGATCAATGAGCAGTTCTTC. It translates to CASSLARQGRINEQFF.